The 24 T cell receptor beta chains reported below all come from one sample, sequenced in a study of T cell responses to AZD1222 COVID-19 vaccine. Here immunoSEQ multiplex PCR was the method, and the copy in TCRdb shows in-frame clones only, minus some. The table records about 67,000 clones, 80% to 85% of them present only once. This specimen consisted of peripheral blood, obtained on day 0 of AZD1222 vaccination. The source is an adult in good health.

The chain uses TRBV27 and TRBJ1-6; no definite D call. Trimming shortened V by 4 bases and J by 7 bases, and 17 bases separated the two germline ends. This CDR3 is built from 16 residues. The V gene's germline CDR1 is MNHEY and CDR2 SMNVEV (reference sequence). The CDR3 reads CASSSSNNLGNSPLHF. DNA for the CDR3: TGTGCCAGCAGTTCCTCTAATAATTTGGGCAATTCACCCCTCCACTTT.

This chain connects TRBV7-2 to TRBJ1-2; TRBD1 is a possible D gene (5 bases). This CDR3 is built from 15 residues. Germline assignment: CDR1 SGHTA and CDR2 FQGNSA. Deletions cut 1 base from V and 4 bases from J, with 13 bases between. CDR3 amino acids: CASSLVTGQGYGYTF. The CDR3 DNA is TGTGCCAGCAGCTTAGTTACGGGGCAGGGCTATGGCTACACCTTC. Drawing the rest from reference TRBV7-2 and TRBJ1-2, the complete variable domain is GAGVSQSPSNKVTEKGKDVELRCDPISGHTALYWYRQSLGQGLEFLIYFQGNSAPDKSGLPSDRFSAERTGGSVSTLTIQRTQQEDSAVYLCASSLVTGQGYGYTFGSGTRLTVV.

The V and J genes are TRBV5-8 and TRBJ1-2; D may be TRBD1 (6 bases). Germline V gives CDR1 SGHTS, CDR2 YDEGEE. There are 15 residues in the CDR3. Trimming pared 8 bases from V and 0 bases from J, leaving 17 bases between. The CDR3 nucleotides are TGTGCCAGAAAGATTCGGGACATCTCTAACTATGGCTACACCTTC. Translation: CARKIRDISNYGYTF.

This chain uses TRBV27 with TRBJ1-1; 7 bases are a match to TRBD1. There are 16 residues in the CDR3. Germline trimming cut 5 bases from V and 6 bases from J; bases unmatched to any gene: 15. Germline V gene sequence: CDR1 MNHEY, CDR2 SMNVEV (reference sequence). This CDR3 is CASSPLSLTGAPEAFF. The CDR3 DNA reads TGTGCCAGCAGTCCGCTAAGCCTTACAGGGGCCCCTGAAGCTTTCTTT.

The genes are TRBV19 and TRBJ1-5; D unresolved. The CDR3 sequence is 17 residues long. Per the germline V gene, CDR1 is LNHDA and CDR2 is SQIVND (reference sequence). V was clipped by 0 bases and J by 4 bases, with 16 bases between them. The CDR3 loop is CASSIDLVLRLNQPQHF. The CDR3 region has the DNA TGTGCCAGTAGTATAGATTTGGTCCTAAGATTGAATCAGCCCCAGCATTTT.

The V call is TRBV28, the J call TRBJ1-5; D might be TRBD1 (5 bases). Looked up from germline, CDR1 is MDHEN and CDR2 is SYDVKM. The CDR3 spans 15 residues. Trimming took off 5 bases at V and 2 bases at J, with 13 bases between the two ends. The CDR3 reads CASSRSGRGNQPQHF. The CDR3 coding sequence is TGTGCCAGCAGTCGGTCAGGGCGCGGCAATCAGCCCCAGCATTTT.

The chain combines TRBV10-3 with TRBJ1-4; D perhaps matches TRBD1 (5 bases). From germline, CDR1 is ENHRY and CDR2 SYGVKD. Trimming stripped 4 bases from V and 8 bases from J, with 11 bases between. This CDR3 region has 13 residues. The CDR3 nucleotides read TGTGCCATCAGTGGGGGCAGACGGGAAAAACTGTTTTTT. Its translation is CAISGGRREKLFF.

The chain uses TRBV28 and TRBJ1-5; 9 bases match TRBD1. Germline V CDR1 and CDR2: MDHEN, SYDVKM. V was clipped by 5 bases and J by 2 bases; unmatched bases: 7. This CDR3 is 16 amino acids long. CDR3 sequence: CASSPDRGIGNQPQHF. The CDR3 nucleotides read TGTGCCAGCAGTCCGGACAGGGGAATTGGCAATCAGCCCCAGCATTTT.

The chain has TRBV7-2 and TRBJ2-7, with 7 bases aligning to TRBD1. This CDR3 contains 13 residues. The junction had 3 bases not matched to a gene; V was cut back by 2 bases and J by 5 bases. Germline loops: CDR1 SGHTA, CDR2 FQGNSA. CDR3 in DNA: TGTGCCAGCAGCTTAAACAGGGGCAACGAGCAGTACTTC. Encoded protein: CASSLNRGNEQYF.

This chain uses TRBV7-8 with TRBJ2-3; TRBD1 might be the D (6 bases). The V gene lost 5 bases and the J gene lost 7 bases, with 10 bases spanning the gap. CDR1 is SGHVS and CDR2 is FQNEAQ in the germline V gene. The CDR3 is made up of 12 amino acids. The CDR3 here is CASSPGTNTQYF. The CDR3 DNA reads TGTGCCAGCAGCCCAGGGACAAATACGCAGTATTTT.

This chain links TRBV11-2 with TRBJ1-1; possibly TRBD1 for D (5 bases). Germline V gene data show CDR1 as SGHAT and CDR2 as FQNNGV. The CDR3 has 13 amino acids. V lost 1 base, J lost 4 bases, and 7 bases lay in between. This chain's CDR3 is CASSLVGATEAFF. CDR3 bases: TGTGCCAGCAGCTTAGTCGGGGCCACTGAAGCTTTCTTT.

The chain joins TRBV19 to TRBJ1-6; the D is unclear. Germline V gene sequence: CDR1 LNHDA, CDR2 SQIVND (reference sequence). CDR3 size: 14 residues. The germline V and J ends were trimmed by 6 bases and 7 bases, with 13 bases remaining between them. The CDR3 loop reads CASSRTQRNSPLHF. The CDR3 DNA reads TGTGCCAGTAGCAGGACCCAGCGAAATTCACCCCTCCACTTT.

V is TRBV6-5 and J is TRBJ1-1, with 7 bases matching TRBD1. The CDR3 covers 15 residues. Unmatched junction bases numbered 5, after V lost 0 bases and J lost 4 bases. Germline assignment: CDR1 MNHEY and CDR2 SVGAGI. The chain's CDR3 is CASSYSRQGGTEAFF. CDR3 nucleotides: TGTGCCAGCAGTTACTCTAGACAGGGAGGCACTGAAGCTTTCTTT.

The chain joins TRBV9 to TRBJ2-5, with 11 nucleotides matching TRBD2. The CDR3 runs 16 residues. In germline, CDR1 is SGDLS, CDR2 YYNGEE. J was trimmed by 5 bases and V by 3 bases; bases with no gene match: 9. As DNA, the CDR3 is TGTGCCAGCAGCGGGGTAGCGGGAGGGCTTATTGAGACCCAGTACTTC. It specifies CASSGVAGGLIETQYF.

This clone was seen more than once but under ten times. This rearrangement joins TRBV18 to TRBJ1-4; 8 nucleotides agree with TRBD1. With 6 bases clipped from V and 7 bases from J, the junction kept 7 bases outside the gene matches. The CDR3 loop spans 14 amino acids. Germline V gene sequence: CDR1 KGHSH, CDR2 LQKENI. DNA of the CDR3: TGTGCCAGCTCTCTGGACAGGGCCGTTGAAAAACTGTTTTTT. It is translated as CASSLDRAVEKLFF.

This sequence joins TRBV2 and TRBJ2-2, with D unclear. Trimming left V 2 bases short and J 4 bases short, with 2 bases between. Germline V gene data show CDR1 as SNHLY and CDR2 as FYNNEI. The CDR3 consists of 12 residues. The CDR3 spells CASSERTGELFF. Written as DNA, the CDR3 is TGTGCCAGCAGTGAACGCACCGGGGAGCTGTTTTTT.

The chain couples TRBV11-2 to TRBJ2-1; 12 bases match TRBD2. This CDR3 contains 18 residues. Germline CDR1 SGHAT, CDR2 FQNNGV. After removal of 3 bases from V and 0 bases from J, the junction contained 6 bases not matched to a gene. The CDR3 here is CASSFGLAGRSSYNEQFF. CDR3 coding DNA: TGTGCCAGCAGCTTCGGACTAGCGGGGCGGAGCTCCTACAATGAGCAGTTCTTC.

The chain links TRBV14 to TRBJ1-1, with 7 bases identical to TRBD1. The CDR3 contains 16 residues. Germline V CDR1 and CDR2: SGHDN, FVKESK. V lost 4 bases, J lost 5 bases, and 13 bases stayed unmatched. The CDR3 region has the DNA TGTGCCAGCAGCCGCGGGACTCCAGGGGGGAGGACTGAAGCTTTCTTT. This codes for CASSRGTPGGRTEAFF.

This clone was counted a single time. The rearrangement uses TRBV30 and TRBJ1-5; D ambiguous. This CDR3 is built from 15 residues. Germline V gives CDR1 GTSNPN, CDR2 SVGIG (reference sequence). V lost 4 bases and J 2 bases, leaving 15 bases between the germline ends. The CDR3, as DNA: TGTGCCTGGAACGACCAGACTTTCGGCAATCAGCCCCAGCATTTT. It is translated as CAWNDQTFGNQPQHF.

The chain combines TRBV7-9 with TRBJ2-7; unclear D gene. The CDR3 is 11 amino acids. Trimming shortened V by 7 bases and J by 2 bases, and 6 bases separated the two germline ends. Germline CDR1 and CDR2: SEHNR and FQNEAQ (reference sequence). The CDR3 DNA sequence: TGTGCCAGCACCTCGACCTACGAGCAGTACTTC. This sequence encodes CASTSTYEQYF.

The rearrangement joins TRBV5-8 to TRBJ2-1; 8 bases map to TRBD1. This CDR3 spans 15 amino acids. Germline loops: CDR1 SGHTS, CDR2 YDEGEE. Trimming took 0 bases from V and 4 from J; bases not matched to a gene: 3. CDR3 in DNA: TGTGCCAGCAGCTTGGGTCAGGGGGCTTACAATGAGCAGTTCTTC. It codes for CASSLGQGAYNEQFF. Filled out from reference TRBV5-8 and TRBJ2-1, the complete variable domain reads EAGVTQSPTHLIKTRGQQATLRCSPISGHTSVYWYQQALGLGLQFLLWYDEGEERNRGNFPPRFSGRQFPNYSSELNVNALELEDSALYLCASSLGQGAYNEQFFGPGTRLTVL.

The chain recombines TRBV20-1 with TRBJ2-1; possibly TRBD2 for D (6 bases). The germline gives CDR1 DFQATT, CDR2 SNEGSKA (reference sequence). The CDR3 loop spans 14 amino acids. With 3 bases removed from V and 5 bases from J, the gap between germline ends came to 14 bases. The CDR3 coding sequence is TGCAGTGCTAGTGGGGGGAACAGAAACAATGAGCAGTTCTTC. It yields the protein CSASGGNRNNEQFF.

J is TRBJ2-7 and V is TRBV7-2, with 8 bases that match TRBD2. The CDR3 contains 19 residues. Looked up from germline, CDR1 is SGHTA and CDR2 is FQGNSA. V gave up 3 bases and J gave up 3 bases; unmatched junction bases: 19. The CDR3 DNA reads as TGTGCCAGCAGCTTTGTTGCGGGCCCGGGGGAGAGCGGGAGCTACGAGCAGTACTTC. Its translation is CASSFVAGPGESGSYEQYF.

DNA of the CDR3: TGTGCTAGTAAGAGGGGGGAGTCAGCCGGGGCTGAAGCTTTCTTT. Its protein product is CASKRGESAGAEAFF. The V call is TRBV12-5, the J call TRBJ1-1, with D possibly matching TRBD1 (6 bases). The CDR3 spans 15 residues. V was pared by 8 bases and J by 6 bases, with 22 bases between. Germline-derived CDR1 and CDR2 are LGHNT and FRNRAP.